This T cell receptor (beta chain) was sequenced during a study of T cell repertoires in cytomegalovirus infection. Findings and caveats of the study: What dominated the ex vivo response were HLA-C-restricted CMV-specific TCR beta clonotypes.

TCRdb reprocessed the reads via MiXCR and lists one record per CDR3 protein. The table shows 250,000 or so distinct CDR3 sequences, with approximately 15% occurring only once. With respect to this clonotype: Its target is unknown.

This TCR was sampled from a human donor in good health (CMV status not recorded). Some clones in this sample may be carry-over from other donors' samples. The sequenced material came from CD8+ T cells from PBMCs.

The CDR3 here is CASSPPASGVYNEQFF. DNA of the CDR3: TGTGCCAGCAGTCCGCCGGCTAGCGGGGTCTACAATGAGCAGTTCTTC. The chain carries TRBV12-3 or TRBV12-4 and TRBJ2-1; 9 bases match TRBD2. The CDR3 length is 16 residues. V gave up 5 bases and J gave up 3 bases; unmatched junction bases: 8.